Presented here are 18 T cell receptor beta chains from one specimen sequenced in a study of T cells in women clearing cervical HPV infection (dated by TCRdb to the late 2010s). Libraries came from the immunoSEQ multiplex PCR assay. Imported from immuneACCESS, the table was reduced by TCRdb to in-frame sequences with V and J called. These copies leave out some clones; in studies compared against another copy, an unresolved V gene accounts for under half, and the cause of the remainder is not known. This specimen's table enumerates around 33,000 clones. The ten largest clones add up to roughly 3.6% of the sample. The sequencing sample was made of blood buffy coat. These receptors were taken from a woman between 18 and 69 years old with a cervical HPV16 infection that either progressed to CIN3+ or cleared (not recorded which).

On this clone itself: The CDR3 is cut off 3 residues early in the read; its end comes from the germline J gene. The V call is TRBV15, the J call TRBJ1-4; 9 bases are a match to TRBD1. CDR3 length: 15 residues. Germline values: CDR1 LNHNV, CDR2 YYDKDF (reference sequence). V shed 5 bases and J 7 bases; nucleotides not matched to a gene: 8. The CDR3 protein is CATSDGQGRSEKLFF. CDR3 bases read: TGTGCCACCAGCGACGGACAGGGGAGGAGTGAAAAA.

As for this clone: The observed sequence ends 3 residues before the CDR3 terminus, with the missing tail filled in from the germline J gene. V is TRBV20-1 and J is TRBJ2-3; 7 nucleotides match TRBD2. The germline V gene has CDR1 DFQATT and CDR2 SNEGSKA (reference sequence). This CDR3 is built from 13 residues. CDR3 DNA, as far as it was read: TGCAGTGCTGGACTAGATTTGAGAGAGACG. This translates into CSAGLDLRET. The full-length CDR3 reads as CSAGLDLRETQYF.

In regard to this clone: The CDR3 goes on 3 residues after the read ends, and that part is filled in from the germline J gene. The rearrangement joins TRBV5-4 to TRBJ2-2; 9 bases match TRBD2. Per the germline V gene, CDR1 is SGHNT and CDR2 is YYREEE (reference sequence). Losses at the gene ends were 3 bases for V and 4 bases for J; bases not matched to a gene: 7. There are 16 residues in the CDR3. The CDR3: CASSSKLAGGTGELFF. CDR3 DNA (partial): TGTGCCAGCAGCTCAAAACTAGCGGGCGGCACCGGGGAG. Combining the CDR3 with reference TRBV5-4 and TRBJ2-2 gives the whole variable domain ETGVTQSPTHLIKTRGQQVTLRCSSQSGHNTVSWYQQALGQGPQFIFQYYREEENGRGNFPPRFSGLQFPNYSSELNVNALELDDSALYLCASSSKLAGGTGELFFGEGSRLTVL.

Of note for this clone: The read stops 3 residues short of the end of the CDR3; the missing end is completed from the germline J gene. The J gene is TRBJ2-2, the V gene TRBV5-4; perhaps TRBD1 as D (6 bases). The CDR3 loop spans 16 amino acids. Per germline, CDR1 SGHNT and CDR2 YYREEE (reference sequence). CDR3 amino acids: CASSLPTGTGANVLFF. Incomplete CDR3 DNA: TGTGCCAGCAGCTTACCGACAGGCACTGGGGCCAACGTG.

With respect to this clone: Sequencing ends 3 residues short of the CDR3 end; the germline J gene provides the rest. The V call is TRBV20-1, the J call TRBJ1-5; D unresolved. The CDR3 is made up of 15 amino acids. The ends were cut back, 2 bases at V and 0 bases at J, with 11 bases in the middle. Germline CDR1 and CDR2: DFQATT and SNEGSKA (reference sequence). CDR3 bases read: TGCAGTGCTAGATCTCACAGAAATAGCAATCAGCCC. It is translated as CSARSHRNSNQP. The complete CDR3 reads CSARSHRNSNQPQHF.

Concerning this clone: The read gets to within 3 residues of the CDR3 end, and the germline J gene fills in the rest. The chain carries TRBV20-1 and TRBJ2-3; TRBD2 matches at 13 bases. Germline CDR1 is DFQATT and CDR2 is SNEGSKA (reference sequence). The ends lost 6 bases at V and 2 bases at J; junction bases unmatched: 14. The CDR3 sequence is 18 residues long. CDR3 bases read: TGCAGTGCCCATGACAGGGGGGGGACTAGCGGGACCACAGATACG. Translated, it gives CSAHDRGGTSGTTDT. The entire CDR3 protein is CSAHDRGGTSGTTDTQYF.

As regards this clone: The read terminates 3 residues ahead of where the CDR3 ends, so the germline J gene completes it. The chain is built from TRBV20-1 and TRBJ1-1; tentative D call: TRBD1 (5 bases). The CDR3 is 16 residues long. The V end was cut by 1 base, the J end by 2 bases, with 17 bases between. CDR1 is DFQATT, CDR2 SNEGSKA, per germline (reference sequence). The CDR3 sequence: CSARGRPQERNTEAFF. Partial CDR3 DNA: TGCAGTGCTAGAGGACGCCCACAGGAGAGAAACACTGAA.

With respect to this clone: The read finishes 3 residues shy of the CDR3 end, and the germline J gene is used to complete it. The chain couples TRBV29-1 to TRBJ2-2; 9 nucleotides align to TRBD1. The ends lost 7 bases at V and 3 bases at J; junction bases unmatched: 6. The CDR3 loop spans 14 amino acids. Germline V gives CDR1 SQVTM, CDR2 ANQGSEA. The sequenced part of the CDR3 DNA is TGCAGCGCCTACCGGGACAGGGACACCGGGGAG. Protein sequence: CSAYRDRDTGE. The entire CDR3 protein is CSAYRDRDTGELFF.

In the case of this clone: The CDR3 end lies 3 residues beyond the end of the read and is filled in from the germline J gene. The chain has TRBV6-4 and TRBJ2-2; 7 bases line up with TRBD1. The junction had 7 bases not matched to a gene; V was cut back by 5 bases and J by 4 bases. Germline CDR1 MRHNA, CDR2 SNTAGT. The CDR3 runs 15 residues. The CDR3 DNA, read in part, is TGTGCCAGCAGTAGGGGGCAGGGTGGCACCGGGGAG. It encodes CASSRGQGGTGE. The entire CDR3 sequence reads CASSRGQGGTGELFF.

Note on this clone: The sequenced fragment ends 3 residues before the CDR3 boundary, so the rest is inferred from the germline J gene. This chain links TRBV10-1 with TRBJ1-3; 9 bases map to TRBD1. The CDR3 consists of 20 residues. V shed 0 bases and J 4 bases; nucleotides not matched to a gene: 16. The germline V gene encodes CDR1 WNHNN and CDR2 SYGVQD (reference sequence). CDR3 in amino acids: CASSESLPGQGPNRGNTIYF. CDR3 DNA, as far as it was read: TGCGCCAGCAGTGAGTCACTACCGGGACAGGGACCTAATAGGGGAAACACC.

Turning to this clone: The read halts 3 residues ahead of the CDR3 end, with the missing end drawn from the germline J gene. The chain uses TRBV20-1 and TRBJ2-7; perhaps TRBD2 as D (6 bases). CDR1 is DFQATT, CDR2 SNEGSKA, per germline (reference sequence). The CDR3 contains 13 residues. V dropped 3 bases and J dropped 0 bases, with 9 bases sitting between them. Partial CDR3 DNA: TGCAGTGCTAGCGGGGGACCCTCCTACGAG. Residues: CSASGGPSYE. The whole CDR3 reads CSASGGPSYEQYF.

Points on this clone: The observed sequence ends 3 residues before the CDR3 terminus, with the missing tail filled in from the germline J gene. The chain combines TRBV20-1 with TRBJ2-1, with 9 bases matching TRBD2. CDR1 is DFQATT and CDR2 is SNEGSKA in the germline V gene (reference sequence). CDR3 length: 15 residues. Trimming at V came to 2 bases and at J to 7 bases, leaving 9 bases not matched to a gene. The DNA read from the CDR3 is TGCAGTGCTAGACCCCCCCTAGCGGGAAAAAATGAG. Its translation is CSARPPLAGKNE. The CDR3 in full is CSARPPLAGKNEQFF.

A note on this clone: The read stops 3 residues short of the end of the CDR3; the missing end is completed from the germline J gene. This chain joins TRBV19 and TRBJ1-4; D is possibly TRBD1 (5 bases). The CDR3 contains 17 residues. The V gene's germline CDR1 is LNHDA and CDR2 SQIVND (reference sequence). V lost 5 bases to trimming and J lost 0 bases, with 16 bases between them. The covered CDR3 bases are TGTGCCAGTAGTCCCCTGGGGGACTATGCAACTAATGAAAAA. This translates into CASSPLGDYATNEK. The entire CDR3 protein is CASSPLGDYATNEKLFF.

The sequenced part of the CDR3 DNA is TGTGCCACCAGTGTAGGGACAGGGCCCCTCTACGAG. Amino acid sequence: CATSVGTGPLYE. The complete CDR3 reads CATSVGTGPLYEQYF. The J gene is TRBJ2-7, the V gene TRBV24-1; 9 bases are a match to TRBD1. The CDR3 end is not reached by the read, which stops 3 residues before it; the germline J gene fills it in. This CDR3 spans 15 amino acids. The V segment lost 5 bases and the J segment 3 bases; nucleotides outside the gene matches: 7. The germline CDR1 and CDR2 sequences are KGHDR and SFDVKD.

Comment on this clone: The junction departs from germline at one end; a sequencing error may be responsible. The CDR3 is cut off 3 residues early in the read; its end comes from the germline J gene. Different DNA sequences within this sample yield the same CDR3. The chain employs TRBV7-8 and TRBJ1-3; 8 bases align to TRBD1. The germline V gene has CDR1 SGHVS and CDR2 FQNEAQ. This CDR3 comprises 18 residues. The CDR3 bases that were read are TGTGCCAGCAGCTTAGTGGGACAGGCGATCAGAGCTGGAAACACG. It specifies CASSLVGQAIRAGNT. The CDR3 in its entirety is CASSLVGQAIRAGNTIYF.

Details on this clone: Read coverage stops 3 residues before the CDR3 terminus; the germline J gene supplies the remainder. The chain uses TRBV5-6 and TRBJ2-7; TRBD1 matches 8 bases. This CDR3 is 14 amino acids long. V shed 2 bases and J 2 bases; nucleotides not matched to a gene: 3. Germline V gene lookup returns CDR1 SGHDT and CDR2 YYEEEE. Here the CDR3 reads CASSFGDRPYEQYF. CDR3 DNA, as far as it was read: TGTGCCAGCAGCTTCGGGGACAGGCCCTACGAG. Full variable domain (remainder filled in from reference TRBV5-6 and TRBJ2-7): DAGVTQSPTHLIKTRGQQVTLRCSPKSGHDTVSWYQQALGQGPQFIFQYYEEEERQRGNFPDRFSGHQFPNYSSELNVNALLLGDSALYLCASSFGDRPYEQYFGPGTRLTVT.

The covered CDR3 bases are TGTGCCAGCAGAGGACAGGCCTACAATGAG. Translating it yields CASRGQAYNE. Given in full, the CDR3 is CASRGQAYNEQFF. V gene TRBV28 combines with J gene TRBJ2-1; 7 nucleotides match TRBD1. The read terminates 3 residues ahead of where the CDR3 ends, so the germline J gene completes it. This CDR3 has 13 residues. V lost 6 bases to trimming and J lost 2 bases; unmatched junction nucleotides: 1. Germline V gene data show CDR1 as MDHEN and CDR2 as SYDVKM.

As for this clone: The CDR3 end is not reached by the read, which stops 3 residues before it; the germline J gene fills it in. V is TRBV2 and J is TRBJ1-1; D may be TRBD1 (5 bases). CDR1 and CDR2 (germline): SNHLY, FYNNEI. The ends were cut back, 2 bases at V and 5 bases at J, with 12 bases in the middle. The CDR3 covers 14 residues. Incomplete CDR3 DNA: TGTGCCAGCAGTGAATACGACAGTGGGACTGAA. It encodes CASSEYDSGTE. The entire CDR3 protein is CASSEYDSGTEAFF.